This T cell receptor beta chain stems from a study of human T cells and chemical hapten exposure. At the level of the study: Subjects had 2% DPC placed on about 2 cm by about 2 cm of upper inner arm skin for sensitization.

This clonotype has a count of ten or more. Indicated time point: patch test 1, 2 weeks after DPC sensitization. Treatment denoted: therapeutic diphenylcyclopropenone sensitization with weekly scalp DPC. CDR1 is DFQATT, CDR2 SNEGSKA, per germline (reference sequence). J was trimmed by 2 bases and V by 3 bases; bases with no gene match: 10. The CDR3 has 16 residues. Per the original data handling: Per-sample TCR counts ranged from roughly 20,000 to 750,000, median roughly 98,000. One entry per CDR3 protein, called by TCRdb with MiXCR from the RACE reads. In this record, the V and J calls reflect TCRdb's handling and not the investigators' own analysis. The top ten clones hold roughly 2.4% of a sample with about 380,000 distinct CDR3 sequences, about 4.4% of them seen once.

The chain combines TRBV20-1 with TRBJ2-3; 8 bases agree with TRBD2. Sequencing used whole blood, obtained in connection with sensitization to the hapten diphenylcyclopropenone (DPC). The receptor was isolated from a woman aged 50 to 65 with alopecia areata. Some clones in this sample may be carry-over from other donors' samples. The CDR3 loop reads CSARVSGGLHTDTQYF. Here the CDR3 DNA reads TGCAGTGCTAGGGTCAGCGGGGGCCTTCACACAGATACGCAGTATTTT.